What follows describes a single T cell receptor beta chain. This clonotype showed up many times. Its antigen is still unknown. No much larger clonotype is one base removed from it; base qualities were not supplied. The data were obtained in a study of T-cell reconstitution after alpha-beta-depleted transplantation in children (dated by TCRdb to the mid-2010s). About the study as a whole: The study quantitatively tracked T-cell immune reconstitution after TCRalphabeta/CD19-depleted allogeneic hematopoietic cell transplantation in children using TCR repertoire profiling.

In the paper's terms, the treatment or condition label means: allogeneic hematopoietic cell transplantation with graft depleted of TCRalphabeta T cells and CD19 B cells. The children who served as transplant recipients had been given grafts of TCRalphabeta/CD19-depleted allogeneic hematopoietic cells. Libraries were prepared through PCR. Reads for this sample came from an Illumina HiSeq 2500. TCR libraries were prepared with molecular barcoding, using unique molecular identifiers to normalize TCRbeta repertoire quantification. TCRdb itself trimmed the public reads at Q25 with fastp, ran MiXCR and retained productive beta chains. Rows are combined by CDR3 protein, so each entry shows the most common genes and DNA. The sample has fewer than 350,000 distinct CDR3 sequences on record, 10% of them singletons. The ten largest clones capture just under 7.5% of the sample. Overall results and qualifications from the work: Over subsequent months, a decline in hyperexpanded clone frequencies was noted, and after one year, T-cell counts and TCRbeta diversity were mostly ascribed to newly produced T cells. Apparently early alphabetaT-cell count recovery about two months after transplant reportedly relied on only several hundred rapidly expanded clones derived from non-depleted graft cells. In some patients, high TCRbeta diversity at day 60 was attributed to recipient T cells and intrathymic progenitors that had survived conditioning.

CDR1 and CDR2 are drawn from the germline V gene (reference sequence): DFQATT, SNEGSKA. V is trimmed back by 3 bases and J by 3 bases, and the junction contains 2 bases that no gene match accounts for. Measured from the cysteine to the phenylalanine, the CDR3 is 13 residues long. Here the CDR3 DNA is all that survives: 39 bases in frame from base 1. The sequence came from a boy in the first two years of life with acute myeloid leukemia, due to receive a stem cell transplant. The rearrangement combines TRBV20-1 with TRBJ1-1; TRBD1 aligns with 9 central bases. Here the sequenced sample was PBMCs, taken before TCRalphabeta/CD19-depleted stem cell transplant. The sequenced DNA: TGCAGTGCTAGTCGGACAGGGGACACTGAAGCTTTCTTT. This translates into CSASRTGDTEAFF.